The rows below give T cell receptor beta chains drawn from one sample of a study of T cell changes during pregnancy in multiple sclerosis. Some clones are missing from TCRdb's copy, which holds only in-frame ones; the method was immunoSEQ multiplex PCR. The table shows about 54,000 clones, with approximately 90% occurring only once. The sample consisted of CD4+ T cells from peripheral blood mononuclear cells, taken in the first trimester of pregnancy. All receptors come from a female donor with multiple sclerosis, enrolled in a pregnancy study. The CDR3 runs from the conserved cysteine through the conserved F or W. A D gene is named only where the DNA matches it firmly. Only part of the rows carry a size: once, few, many, or a class if the clone is expanded.

clone_size: -; d_call: TRBD2; v_call: TRBV6-1; j_call: TRBJ2-1; cdr3_nt: TGTGCCAGCAGTGAAGCAAGCGGGATAGCCTACAATGAGCAGTTCTTC; cdr3_aa: CASSEASGIAYNEQFF
clone_size: -; d_call: -; v_call: TRBV7-9; j_call: TRBJ2-3; cdr3_nt: TGTGCCAGCAGCTTAGATTTTCCGGTCCGAGGGGATACGCAGTATTTT; cdr3_aa: CASSLDFPVRGDTQYF
clone_size: few; d_call: TRBD1; v_call: TRBV5-1; j_call: TRBJ1-5; cdr3_nt: TGCGCCAGCAGCCCGGGGACAGAGAATCAGCCCCAGCATTTT; cdr3_aa: CASSPGTENQPQHF
clone_size: once; d_call: -; v_call: TRBV19; j_call: TRBJ2-5; cdr3_nt: TGTGCCAGTAGATATAGCGGTAACCAAGAGACCCAGTACTTC; cdr3_aa: CASRYSGNQETQYF
clone_size: -; d_call: TRBD1; v_call: TRBV27; j_call: TRBJ1-2; cdr3_nt: TGTGCCAGCAGTTTACAGGGGGCGGTCAGCGGCTACACCTTC; cdr3_aa: CASSLQGAVSGYTF
clone_size: -; d_call: -; v_call: TRBV5-1; j_call: TRBJ2-4; cdr3_nt: TGCGCCAGCAGCCGACGGACGGACAGCTCGATAGCCAAAAACATTCAGTACTTC; cdr3_aa: CASSRRTDSSIAKNIQYF
clone_size: -; d_call: -; v_call: TRBV6-5; j_call: TRBJ1-6; cdr3_nt: TGTGCCAGCAGACGGGACTTTAGTAATTCACCCCTCCACTTT; cdr3_aa: CASRRDFSNSPLHF
clone_size: -; d_call: TRBD2; v_call: TRBV7-2; j_call: TRBJ2-3; cdr3_nt: TGTGCCAGCAGGACTACTAGCGGGGGACCAGATACGCAGTATTTT; cdr3_aa: CASRTTSGGPDTQYF
clone_size: -; d_call: TRBD1; v_call: TRBV7-2; j_call: TRBJ1-2; cdr3_nt: TGTGCCAGCAGCATTATCGGACAGGGGCCCACTTATAACTATGGCTACACCTTC; cdr3_aa: CASSIIGQGPTYNYGYTF
clone_size: -; d_call: -; v_call: TRBV28; j_call: TRBJ2-7; cdr3_nt: TGTGCCAGCTCGGACACCACCTACGAGCAGTACTTC; cdr3_aa: CASSDTTYEQYF
clone_size: -; d_call: -; v_call: TRBV7-9; j_call: TRBJ2-3; cdr3_nt: TGTGCCAGCAGCTTGGGTAGCGTAGTGGCGGATACGCAGTATTTT; cdr3_aa: CASSLGSVVADTQYF
clone_size: -; d_call: -; v_call: TRBV16; j_call: TRBJ2-7; cdr3_nt: TGTGCCAGCAGCCAATCCACAGGGTTTATAGGCGAGCAGTACTTC; cdr3_aa: CASSQSTGFIGEQYF
clone_size: -; d_call: -; v_call: TRBV7-2; j_call: TRBJ2-1; cdr3_nt: TGTGCCAGCAGACAGGGAAACTACAATGAGCAGTTCTTC; cdr3_aa: CASRQGNYNEQFF
clone_size: -; d_call: TRBD2; v_call: TRBV13; j_call: TRBJ2-1; cdr3_nt: TGTGCCAGCAGCTTATCTTTCACTAGCGGGACGGGGAATGAGCAGTTCTTC; cdr3_aa: CASSLSFTSGTGNEQFF
clone_size: -; d_call: TRBD2; v_call: TRBV5-1; j_call: TRBJ2-5; cdr3_nt: TGCGCCAGCAGCTTGGCTGCAACGACTAGCGGGAGCGAGACCCAGTACTTC; cdr3_aa: CASSLAATTSGSETQYF
clone_size: -; d_call: -; v_call: TRBV19; j_call: TRBJ2-7; cdr3_nt: TGTGCCAGTAGTATATCGAACCAGGGGAGCTCCTACGAGCAGTACTTC; cdr3_aa: CASSISNQGSSYEQYF
clone_size: -; d_call: TRBD1; v_call: TRBV7-2; j_call: TRBJ2-7; cdr3_nt: TGTGCCAGCAGCTTAGACCCGGACAGGGGGAGTCGGTACGAGCAGTACTTC; cdr3_aa: CASSLDPDRGSRYEQYF
clone_size: -; d_call: TRBD2; v_call: TRBV7-9; j_call: TRBJ2-3; cdr3_nt: TGTGCCAGCAGTTTCCCCGGGGTAGCGGGGGGGTCAGATACGCAGTATTTT; cdr3_aa: CASSFPGVAGGSDTQYF
clone_size: -; d_call: -; v_call: TRBV30; j_call: TRBJ1-3; cdr3_nt: TGTGCCTGGAGTGCGACTACTGGAAACACCATATATTTT; cdr3_aa: CAWSATTGNTIYF
clone_size: -; d_call: -; v_call: TRBV5-4; j_call: TRBJ2-7; cdr3_nt: TGTGCCAGCAGCTTGGGAGGGCGCAGGTCCTACGAGCAGTACTTC; cdr3_aa: CASSLGGRRSYEQYF
clone_size: -; d_call: -; v_call: TRBV5-3; j_call: TRBJ2-5; cdr3_nt: TGTGCCAGCAGCTTACGAGCTGAAGAGACCCAGTACTTC; cdr3_aa: CASSLRAEETQYF